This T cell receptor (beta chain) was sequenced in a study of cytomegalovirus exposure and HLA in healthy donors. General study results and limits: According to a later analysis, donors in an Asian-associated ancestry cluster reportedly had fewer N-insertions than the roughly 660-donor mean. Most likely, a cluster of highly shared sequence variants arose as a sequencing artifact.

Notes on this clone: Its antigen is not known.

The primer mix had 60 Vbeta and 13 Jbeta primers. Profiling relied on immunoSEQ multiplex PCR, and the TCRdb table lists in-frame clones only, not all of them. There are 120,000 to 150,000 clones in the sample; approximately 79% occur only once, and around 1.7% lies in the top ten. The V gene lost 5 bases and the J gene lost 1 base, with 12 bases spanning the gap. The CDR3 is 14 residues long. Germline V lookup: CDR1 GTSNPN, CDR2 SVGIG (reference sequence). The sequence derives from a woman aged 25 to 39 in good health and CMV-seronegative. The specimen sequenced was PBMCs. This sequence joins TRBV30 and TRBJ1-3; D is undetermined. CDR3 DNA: TGTGCCTGGGTCGGGAGTTATTCTGGAAACACCATATATTTT. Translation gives CAWVGSYSGNTIYF.